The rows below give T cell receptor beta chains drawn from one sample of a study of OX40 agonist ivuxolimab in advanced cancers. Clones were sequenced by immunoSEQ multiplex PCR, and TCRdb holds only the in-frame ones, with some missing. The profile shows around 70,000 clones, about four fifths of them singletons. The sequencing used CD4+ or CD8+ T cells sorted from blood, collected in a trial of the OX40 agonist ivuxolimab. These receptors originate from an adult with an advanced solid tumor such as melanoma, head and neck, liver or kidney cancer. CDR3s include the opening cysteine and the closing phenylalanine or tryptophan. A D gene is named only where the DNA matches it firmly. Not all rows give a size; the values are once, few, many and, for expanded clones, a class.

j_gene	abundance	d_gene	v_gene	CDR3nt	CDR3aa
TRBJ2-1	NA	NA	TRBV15	TGTGCCACCAGCCCGAGGTACCAAACGAGCGATGAGCAGTTCTTC	CATSPRYQTSDEQFF
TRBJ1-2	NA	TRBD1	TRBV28	TGTGCCAGCAGTTTACAACAGGGGGCTAACTATGGCTACACCTTC	CASSLQQGANYGYTF
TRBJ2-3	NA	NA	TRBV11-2	TGTGCCAGCAGCTTACAGCGGCTAAGCACAGATACGCAGTATTTT	CASSLQRLSTDTQYF
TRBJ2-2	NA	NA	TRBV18	TGTGCCAGCTTGTACCGGGAGACTTCCGGGGAGCTGTTTTTT	CASLYRETSGELFF
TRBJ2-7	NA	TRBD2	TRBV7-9	TGTGCCAGCAGCTCATCACCGGGACTAGCGGGATTTGGTTCATACGAGCAGTACTTC	CASSSSPGLAGFGSYEQYF
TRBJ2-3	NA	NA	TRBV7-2	TGTGCCAGCAGCTTGGGGGTCGACGCGGGAAGCACAGATACGCAGTATTTT	CASSLGVDAGSTDTQYF
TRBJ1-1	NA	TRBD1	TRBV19	TGTGCCAGTAGTACAGGGGGCGCGTCTGAAGCTTTCTTT	CASSTGGASEAFF
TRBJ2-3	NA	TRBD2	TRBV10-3	TGTGCCACATGTCGGGAGGGAGGGCCTGGAGATACGCAGTATTTT	CATCREGGPGDTQYF
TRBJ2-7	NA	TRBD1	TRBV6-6	TGTGCCAGCAGTTACTCAGCAGGGGGCGACTACGAGCAGTACTTC	CASSYSAGGDYEQYF
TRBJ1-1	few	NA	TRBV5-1	TGCGCCAGCAGCGACTTGGGACCCGTGAACACTGAAGCTTTCTTT	CASSDLGPVNTEAFF
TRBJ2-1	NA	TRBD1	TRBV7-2	TGTGCCAGCAGCATACCGGGACAGGAATCCTTTAGGCAGTTCTTC	CASSIPGQESFRQFF
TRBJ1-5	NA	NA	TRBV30	TGTGCCTGGAGTGTACGTGGTTTTTGGGATCAGCCCCAGCATTTT	CAWSVRGFWDQPQHF
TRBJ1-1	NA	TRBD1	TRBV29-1	TGCAGCGTCTGGACAGGGTTTTTTACCACTGAAGCTTTCTTT	CSVWTGFFTTEAFF
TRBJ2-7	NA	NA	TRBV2	TGTGCCAGCAGTGCTTCCAGGGGCTACGAGCAGTACTTC	CASSASRGYEQYF
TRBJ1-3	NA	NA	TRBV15	TGTGCCACCAGCAGAGGCAACGGATTCTCTGGAAACACCATATATTTT	CATSRGNGFSGNTIYF
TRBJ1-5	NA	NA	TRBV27	TGTGCCAGCAGTTTCCTCGCCAATCTTCTAAGTCAGCCCCAGCATTTT	CASSFLANLLSQPQHF
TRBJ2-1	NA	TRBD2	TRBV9	TGTGCCAGCAGCGTGTTAGCGGGAGGATACAATGAGCAGTTCTTC	CASSVLAGGYNEQFF
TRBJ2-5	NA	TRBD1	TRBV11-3	TGTGCCAGCAGGCCTAACACAGGGGGCGTCGGAGAGACCCAGTACTTC	CASRPNTGGVGETQYF
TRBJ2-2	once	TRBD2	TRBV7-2	TGTGCCAGCAGCTTAGTATTAGCGGGAAGCACCGGGGAGCTGTTTTTT	CASSLVLAGSTGELFF
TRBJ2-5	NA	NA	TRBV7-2	TGTGCCAGCAGCTTAGTCACTGGCCAAGAGACCCAGTACTTC	CASSLVTGQETQYF
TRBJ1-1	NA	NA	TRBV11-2	TGTGCCAGCAGCTTGGGGGGCATCACTGAAGCTTTCTTT	CASSLGGITEAFF
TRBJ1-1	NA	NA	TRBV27	TGTGCCAGCAGTTTATTTAGTGGGTATTGGGACACTGAAGCTTTCTTT	CASSLFSGYWDTEAFF
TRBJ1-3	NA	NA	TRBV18	TGTGCCAGCTCAGCCATCGAAAACACCATATATTTT	CASSAIENTIYF
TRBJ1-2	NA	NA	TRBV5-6	TGTGCCAGCAGCTTGGAGGCAGGGTATGGCTACACCTTC	CASSLEAGYGYTF
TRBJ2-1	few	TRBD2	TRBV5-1	TGCGCCAGCAGCACGAAGGCAGGCGCGGGAGGGAAGAATGAGCAGTTCTTC	CASSTKAGAGGKNEQFF
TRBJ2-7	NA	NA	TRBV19	TGTGCCAGTAGTATGTCCGGAGCGGTTCACTACGAGCAGTACTTC	CASSMSGAVHYEQYF